Listed below are T cell receptor beta chains from one sample, sequenced in a study of blood T cell repertoires in COVID-19. Produced via immunoSEQ multiplex PCR; TCRdb's table is partial and in-frame only. The sample shows about 330,000 clones, roughly 86% of them seen only once. The source material was peripheral blood. These receptors were taken from a woman in her fifties or sixties with acute or convalescent COVID-19. CDR3s include the opening cysteine and the closing phenylalanine or tryptophan. The order of the fields is J gene, V gene, CDR3 protein.

TRBJ2-5 | TRBV19 | CASSIGWREGPETQYF
TRBJ2-1 | TRBV7-2 | CASSMGLAGGLNEQFF
TRBJ2-7 | TRBV7-8 | CASSGGSASRSYEQYF
TRBJ1-1 | TRBV5-1 | CASSPGQVNTEAFF
TRBJ1-1 | TRBV19 | CASSKPRQGPEAFF
TRBJ2-7 | TRBV15 | CATSRSYYEQYF
TRBJ1-6 | TRBV7-9 | CASSLVGLGDSPLHF
TRBJ2-1 | TRBV9 | CASSFGLAGGGEQFF
TRBJ1-5 | TRBV28 | CASRRREGHGNQPQHF
TRBJ2-7 | TRBV9 | CASSVASGAGHEQYF
TRBJ1-5 | TRBV27 | CASRPINSGQGRNQPQHF
TRBJ1-5 | TRBV30 | CAWSADRGGVSNQPQHF
TRBJ2-3 | TRBV28 | CASRGTGASTDTQYF
TRBJ2-7 | TRBV4-3 | CASSQEAGGGGRLDEQYF
TRBJ1-3 | TRBV5-1 | CASSPTGRSGNTIYF
TRBJ2-5 | TRBV7-2 | CASSLQAGRGVQETQYF
TRBJ2-3 | TRBV5-1 | CASSLRTSTDTQYF
TRBJ1-4 | TRBV5-6 | CASSEFQGAPNEKLFF
TRBJ2-2 | TRBV7-9 | CASSLAPGPEFALFF
TRBJ2-1 | TRBV28 | CASSLFGTSGTEQFF
TRBJ2-7 | TRBV6-5 | CASSYSSLAGAEQYF
TRBJ1-5 | TRBV9 | CASSVVPEGPQHF
TRBJ2-7 | TRBV2 | CASSDQGAGYEQYF
TRBJ2-3 | TRBV7-3 | CASRRGTSGLDTQYF
TRBJ2-1 | TRBV28 | CASSPTNTYNEQFF
TRBJ2-1 | TRBV19 | CASKLSGHDYNEQFF
TRBJ2-5 | TRBV5-4 | CASSTKLLETQYF
TRBJ2-1 | TRBV11-3 | CASSSDKSSYNEQFF
TRBJ2-7 | TRBV5-1 | CASSLRTGAVYEQYF
TRBJ1-6 | TRBV28 | CASSFPYSPLHF
TRBJ2-1 | TRBV5-1 | CASSRTSGRNYNEQFF
TRBJ2-1 | TRBV7-6 | CASSLALYGRYYNEQFF
TRBJ1-1 | TRBV19 | CASSIGTGGETEAFF
TRBJ2-2 | TRBV20-1 | CSASYAQGMGANTGELFF
TRBJ1-2 | TRBV3-1/TRBV3-2 | CASSQSRQGLLTF
TRBJ1-1 | TRBV30 | CAGGQGNTEAFF
TRBJ2-2 | TRBV11-3 | CASSLGTHTGELFF
TRBJ1-5 | TRBV10-3 | CAISEATDQPQHF
TRBJ2-1 | TRBV5-4 | CASSSSSSSYNEQFF
TRBJ2-1 | TRBV27 | CASSSAGGEEDNEQFF
TRBJ2-1 | TRBV6-5 | CASRTGTAIEQFF
TRBJ2-7 | TRBV10-3 | CAISRGLAGAGEQYF
TRBJ2-1 | TRBV24-1 | CATSPSSSSYNEQFF
TRBJ1-3 | TRBV15 | CATSPNRVGNTIYF
TRBJ2-3 | TRBV27 | CASSLRAGGEIYTSTDTQYF
TRBJ2-7 | TRBV4-1 | CASSQEGPAGRTYF
TRBJ2-7 | TRBV19 | CASKRQGGGEQYF